The clone carrying this T cell receptor (beta chain) was seen many times. Germline values: CDR1 LGHNA, CDR2 YSLEER. The CDR3 totals 16 residues. The ends lost 1 base at V and 1 base at J; junction bases unmatched: 4. This sample is part of a study of T cells after yellow fever vaccination. MiXCR was run by TCRdb on the 5' RACE reads, yielding one entry per CDR3 protein. Here the sample spans more than 300,000 distinct CDR3 sequences, around 4.3% being singletons. J is TRBJ2-3 and V is TRBV4-3; 8 bases are shared with TRBD1. This sequence originates from a man between 18 and 29 years old who received the YFV17D yellow fever vaccine. This sample comprised PBMCs, obtained 15 days after the yellow fever booster vaccination. CDR3 bases: TGCGCCAGCAGCCAAGGGACAGGGTATGGCACAGATACGCAGTATTTT. This encodes CASSQGTGYGTDTQYF.